This T cell receptor beta chain was recovered during a study of blood T cell repertoires in COVID-19. Study in general: Donors in the United States, Italy and Spain gave samples during acute or convalescent COVID-19.

Method: immunoSEQ multiplex PCR; TCRdb's copy keeps in-frame clones and lacks some. The table lists hundreds of thousands of clones, 80% to 90% of them singletons. Sequencing was done on a sample of peripheral blood. This TCR was sampled from a man younger than 35 with COVID-19, enrolled during active disease.

The CDR3 loop is CASSPGQGRHNEQFF. The DNA of the CDR3 is TGTGCCAGCAGCCCCGGACAGGGGAGACACAATGAGCAGTTCTTC. The rearrangement uses TRBV11-3 and TRBJ2-1; 9 bases are shared with TRBD1. The CDR3 covers 15 residues. J gave up 5 bases and V 5 bases, and 7 bases lay outside the gene matches. Germline CDR1 reads SGHNT; CDR2 reads YENEEA. Together with reference TRBV11-3 and TRBJ2-1, the CDR3 gives the full variable domain: EAGVVQSPRYKIIEKKQPVAFWCNPISGHNTLYWYLQNLGQGPELLIRYENEEAVDDSQLPKDRFSAERLKGVDSTLKIQPAELGDSAVYLCASSPGQGRHNEQFFGPGTRLTVL.